Reported below is one T cell receptor beta chain. This sample is drawn from a study of blood T cell repertoires in COVID-19. Researchers sorted participants into cohorts using their self-reported clinical history. Profiled with immunoSEQ multiplex PCR; TCRdb holds only in-frame clones, not every one. The data contain approximately 200,000 clones, about four fifths of them singletons. The germline gives CDR1 SGHTS, CDR2 YDEGEE. The V gene lost 0 bases and the J gene lost 2 bases, with 15 bases spanning the gap. The CDR3 spans 16 residues. The TCR originated in a woman aged 40 to 55 with acute COVID-19. Sequencing used PBMCs or T cells enriched from blood (not recorded which). The chain recombines TRBV5-8 with TRBJ2-7; D is perhaps TRBD1 (5 bases). DNA of the CDR3: TGTGCCAGCAGCTTGGCCCCCCTCCCAGGGACCTACGAGCAGTACTTC. Amino acids: CASSLAPLPGTYEQYF.